This T cell receptor (delta chain) was recovered during a study of gamma-delta T cells after stem cell transplantation. Sample share makes this clone large. The CDR3 totals 16 residues. From germline, CDR1 is GEAIGNYY and CDR2 EKD. J was trimmed by 0 bases and V by 3 bases; bases with no gene match: 7. TCRdb redid clone calling on the RT-PCR reads using CATT. The sample includes around 250 delta-chain clones, approximately 5% of them seen just once. The receptor was isolated from a human donor. It is not recorded whose cells these are; they may come from a transplant donor. Sequencing input: gamma-delta T cells. The chain has TRDV2 and TRDJ1; 9 bases match TRDD3. The CDR3 loop is CACDPLGDSDTDKLIF. CDR3 DNA sequence: TGTGCCTGTGACCCACTGGGGGACTCTGACACCGATAAACTCATCTTT.